This passage covers 11 T cell receptor beta chains from one sample sequenced in a study of blood T cell repertoires in COVID-19. Libraries were prepared by immunoSEQ multiplex PCR; TCRdb keeps only in-frame clonotypes and omits some of them. Of 200,000 to 300,000 clones listed, about four fifths were seen once; the top ten hold nearly 9%. Sequencing was done on a sample of peripheral blood. Source of these receptors: an elderly man with acute or convalescent COVID-19.

A note on this clone: Other DNA sequences in this specimen translate into the identical CDR3. CDR3 amino acids: CASSSGLAGAYEQYF. The CDR3 DNA reads TGTGCCAGCAGCTCAGGACTAGCGGGAGCCTACGAGCAGTACTTC. The gene calls are TRBV7-2 and TRBJ2-7; 13 positions agree with TRBD2. The CDR3 totals 15 residues. V lost 4 bases and J lost 2; bases outside the gene matches: 2. CDR1 and CDR2 from the germline V gene are SGHTA and FQGNSA.

The V and J genes are TRBV28 and TRBJ2-7; D unresolved. CDR1 is MDHEN and CDR2 is SYDVKM in the germline V gene. V lost 6 bases and J lost 4, with 7 bases in between. CDR3 length: 11 amino acids. CDR3 nucleotide sequence: TGTGCCAGCAGATCTCTTTACGAGCAGTACTTC. Its protein product is CASRSLYEQYF.

The genes are TRBV4-2 and TRBJ2-6; TRBD1 matches at 11 bases. V shed 2 bases and J 1 base; nucleotides not matched to a gene: 4. Germline V lookup: CDR1 LGHNA, CDR2 YNFKEQ. CDR3 size: 18 residues. CDR3 coding DNA: TGTGCCAGCAGCCAATCGGACAGGGGGCTATCTGGGGCCAACGTCCTGACTTTC. It specifies CASSQSDRGLSGANVLTF.

The chain is built from TRBV5-1 and TRBJ1-2, with D possibly being TRBD1 (6 bases). From germline, CDR1 is SGHRS and CDR2 YFSETQ. Between the trimmed V and J ends, which lost 2 bases and 0 bases, there was a span of 8 bases. The CDR3 is 14 residues long. The CDR3 nucleotides are TGCGCCAGCAGCTTAGGGGGATCTAACTATGGCTACACCTTC. Translated: CASSLGGSNYGYTF. Together with reference TRBV5-1 and TRBJ1-2, the CDR3 gives the full variable domain: KAGVTQTPRYLIKTRGQQVTLSCSPISGHRSVSWYQQTPGQGLQFLFEYFSETQRNKGNFPGRFSGRQFSNSRSEMNVSTLELGDSALYLCASSLGGSNYGYTFGSGTRLTVV.

The V and J genes are TRBV9 and TRBJ2-7; TRBD2 aligns across 13 bases. J lost 1 base, V lost 4 bases, and 5 bases had no gene match. Germline CDR1 SGDLS, CDR2 YYNGEE. This CDR3 region has 16 residues. CDR3 DNA: TGTGCCAGCAGCCCGGGACTAGCGGGGCATTCCTACGAGCAGTACTTC. Its translation is CASSPGLAGHSYEQYF.

The chain links TRBV6-5 to TRBJ2-7; D possibly corresponds to TRBD1 (5 bases). The CDR3 loop spans 15 amino acids. V shed 3 bases and J shed 0 bases, with 12 bases lying between them. Germline V CDR1 and CDR2: MNHEY, SVGAGI. The CDR3: CASSYGRASSYEQYF. CDR3 DNA sequence: TGTGCCAGCAGTTATGGCAGGGCGAGCTCCTACGAGCAGTACTTC.

This sequence joins TRBV2 and TRBJ2-7, with 8 bases lining up with TRBD2. Germline loops: CDR1 SNHLY, CDR2 FYNNEI. V trimming: 4 bases; J trimming: 4 bases; junction bases outside the gene matches: 9. This CDR3 has 15 residues. In DNA, the CDR3 is TGTGCCAGCAGTGCCTCTCGACTAGCGCTGTACGAGCAGTACTTC. It translates to CASSASRLALYEQYF.

Comments on this clone: Other DNA sequences in the same sample also yield this CDR3. This chain connects TRBV27 to TRBJ1-3; TRBD1 matches 9 bases. The CDR3 loop spans 13 amino acids. Germline values: CDR1 MNHEY, CDR2 SMNVEV (reference sequence). J gave up 7 bases and V 8 bases, and 6 bases lay outside the gene matches. The CDR3: CASWDRAGNTIYF. The CDR3 DNA reads as TGTGCCAGCTGGGACAGGGCCGGTAACACCATATATTTT.

This clone turned up a few times. The gene calls are TRBV7-2 and TRBJ2-2; 9 bases fit TRBD2. Germline loops: CDR1 SGHTA, CDR2 FQGNSA. The CDR3 contains 18 residues. The junction had 9 bases not matched to a gene; V was cut back by 1 base and J by 3 bases. CDR3 residues: CASSLGVSGSWDTGELFF. The CDR3, as DNA: TGTGCCAGCAGCTTAGGGGTTAGCGGGAGTTGGGACACCGGGGAGCTGTTTTTT.

The chain carries TRBV19 and TRBJ1-1, with D maybe TRBD1 (5 bases). Germline V gene lookup returns CDR1 LNHDA and CDR2 SQIVND (reference sequence). This CDR3 spans 14 amino acids. Between the trimmed V and J ends, which lost 2 bases and 0 bases, there was a span of 7 bases. The CDR3: CASSIQGLNTEAFF. The CDR3 coding sequence is TGTGCCAGTAGTATACAGGGTTTGAACACTGAAGCTTTCTTT.

This clone has only one observation. The CDR3 DNA is TGTGCCAGCAGTTTTTTGCGTTCTACAGGGGGCTTCAAGACTGAAGCTTTCTTT. Translation gives CASSFLRSTGGFKTEAFF. The J gene is TRBJ1-1, the V gene TRBV28, with 9 bases lining up with TRBD1. The ends lost 3 bases at V and 5 bases at J; junction bases unmatched: 16. Looked up from germline, CDR1 is MDHEN and CDR2 is SYDVKM. CDR3 length equals 18 residues.